This entry lists 20 T cell receptor beta chains sequenced from one sample in a study of OX40 agonist ivuxolimab in advanced cancers. This table comes from immunoSEQ multiplex PCR, and its TCRdb copy is limited to in-frame clones, with some not included. This repertoire shows tens of thousands of clones, around 81% found once; its top ten account for about 5.8%. The specimen comprised CD4+ or CD8+ T cells sorted from blood, sampled in a trial of the OX40 agonist ivuxolimab. Receptor source: an adult with an advanced solid tumor such as melanoma, head and neck, liver or kidney cancer.

This clone turned up a few times. V usage is TRBV4-1 and J usage is TRBJ2-1; D may correspond to TRBD1 or TRBD2 (5 bases each). This CDR3 comprises 14 residues. Germline CDR1 MGHRA, CDR2 YSYEKL. V lost 4 bases to trimming and J lost 9 bases, with 16 bases between them. CDR3 sequence reads: CASSLGAGAFEQFF. In DNA form, the CDR3 reads TGCGCCAGCAGCCTCGGGGCCGGCGCTTTTGAGCAGTTCTTC.

This sequence joins TRBV13 and TRBJ1-6; possibly TRBD1 for D (6 bases). CDR3 length: 18 residues. V gave up 3 bases and J gave up 6 bases, with 21 bases separating them. CDR1 is PRHDT and CDR2 is FYEKMQ in the germline V gene (reference sequence). The CDR3 DNA is TGTGCCAGCAGCTTGGGGTCCACAGGGACTCTTCTTAATTCACCCCTCCACTTT. Translation gives CASSLGSTGTLLNSPLHF.

The J gene is TRBJ2-2, the V gene TRBV19; D not certain. The CDR3 totals 12 residues. Trimming shortened V by 7 bases and J by 1 base, and 4 bases separated the two germline ends. Germline CDR1 is LNHDA and CDR2 is SQIVND (reference sequence). The CDR3 loop reads CASIKNTGELFF. The CDR3 DNA reads as TGTGCCAGTATAAAGAACACCGGGGAGCTGTTTTTT.

This chain uses TRBV29-1 with TRBJ2-1, with 8 bases identical to TRBD2. CDR1 is SQVTM and CDR2 is ANQGSEA in the germline V gene. Germline trimming cut 2 bases from V and 5 bases from J; bases unmatched to any gene: 5. CDR3 length equals 14 residues. The CDR3: CSVEFSGSDNEQFF. The CDR3 DNA sequence: TGCAGCGTTGAATTCAGCGGGAGTGACAATGAGCAGTTCTTC.

The chain carries TRBV6-4 and TRBJ2-3; possible D gene TRBD2, 5 bases. Germline V gene sequence: CDR1 MRHNA, CDR2 SNTAGT. This CDR3 region has 13 residues. The V and J ends lost 9 bases and 4 bases respectively, with 14 bases between them. The DNA for the CDR3 is TGTGCCAGGAGGGAAGGGATTGCAGATACGCAGTATTTT. Translated: CARREGIADTQYF.

CDR3 DNA sequence: TGTGCCAGCCTGGGAGGTACGAGCAATCAGCCCCAGCATTTT. Translating it yields CASLGGTSNQPQHF. The rearrangement links TRBV28 to TRBJ1-5; D gene uncertain. The length of the CDR3 is 14 residues. The germline gives CDR1 MDHEN, CDR2 SYDVKM. The V gene lost 8 bases and the J gene lost 1 base, with 12 bases spanning the gap.

The V call is TRBV7-9, the J call TRBJ2-5; D not resolved. V dropped 5 bases and J dropped 2 bases, with 9 bases sitting between them. Germline CDR1 reads SEHNR; CDR2 reads FQNEAQ (reference sequence). The CDR3 runs to 13 residues. The CDR3 sequence is CASSDDNQETQYF. CDR3 nucleotides: TGTGCCAGCAGCGATGACAATCAAGAGACCCAGTACTTC.

The V call is TRBV5-1, the J call TRBJ2-3; 7 bases agree with TRBD1. CDR1 is SGHRS, CDR2 YFSETQ, per germline. This CDR3 is built from 17 residues. V was clipped by 3 bases and J by 0 bases; unmatched bases: 10. In DNA form, the CDR3 reads TGCGCCAGCAGCTGGGAAGGACAGGAAGATAGCACAGATACGCAGTATTTT. Translated: CASSWEGQEDSTDTQYF.

The chain uses TRBV28 and TRBJ2-1, with TRBD2 as a possible D gene (6 bases). Germline lookup yields CDR1 MDHEN and CDR2 SYDVKM. V was trimmed by 6 bases and J by 0 bases, leaving 15 bases between them. CDR3 size: 16 residues. The CDR3 bases are TGTGCCAGCAGCTCCGTAGCGGAAAGCTCCTACAATGAGCAGTTCTTC. Translating gives CASSSVAESSYNEQFF.

This chain connects TRBV29-1 to TRBJ2-2; 12 bases map to TRBD1. This CDR3 spans 16 amino acids. Unmatched junction bases numbered 11, after V lost 4 bases and J lost 8 bases. Germline-derived CDR1 and CDR2 are SQVTM and ANQGSEA. In nucleotides, the CDR3 is TGCAGCGTTGTTTTTAGGGACAGGGGGCGCACGGGGGAGCTGTTTTTT. Its protein is CSVVFRDRGRTGELFF.

This chain uses TRBV2 with TRBJ1-2; D perhaps matches TRBD1 (6 bases). The CDR3 loop spans 14 amino acids. CDR1 SNHLY and CDR2 FYNNEI come from the germline V gene. V was shortened by 2 bases and J by 2 bases, with 9 bases between the two germline ends. In DNA, the CDR3 is TGTGCCAGCAGTGAATGGACAGTAAACTATGGCTACACCTTC. Its protein product is CASSEWTVNYGYTF.

V gene TRBV5-5 combines with J gene TRBJ2-1; no reliable D call. The CDR3 loop spans 18 amino acids. Trimming took 0 bases from V and 0 from J, leaving 16 bases between them. The germline V gene has CDR1 SGHKS and CDR2 YYEKEE (reference sequence). The CDR3 spells CASSLESLGQSSYNEQFF. The CDR3 nucleotides read TGTGCCAGCAGCTTGGAGTCCCTCGGCCAGAGCTCCTACAATGAGCAGTTCTTC.

This clone was seen more than once but under ten times. This sequence joins TRBV11-2 and TRBJ2-2; TRBD1 agrees at 9 bases. Germline V gene lookup returns CDR1 SGHAT and CDR2 FQNNGV. Trimming removed 0 bases from V and 8 bases from J; junction bases left unmatched: 10. The CDR3 loop spans 17 amino acids. CDR3 amino acids: CASSLDHWTGVAGELFF. CDR3 coding DNA: TGTGCCAGCAGCTTAGATCATTGGACAGGGGTTGCGGGGGAGCTGTTTTTT.

The V and J genes are TRBV29-1 and TRBJ2-2, with 7 bases fitting TRBD1. Germline CDR1 reads SQVTM; CDR2 reads ANQGSEA. Trimming cost V 3 bases and J 2 bases; bases outside gene matches: 6. This CDR3 is 15 amino acids long. The CDR3, as DNA: TGCAGCGTTGAGACAGGGTCCTCTAACACCGGGGAGCTGTTTTTT. Translation: CSVETGSSNTGELFF.

CDR3 nucleotide sequence: TGTGCCAGCAGCAGAGACAGGAGCTACACAGATACGCAGTATTTT. Its translation: CASSRDRSYTDTQYF. The V call is TRBV7-8, the J call TRBJ2-3, with a tentative D call TRBD1 (6 bases). The V and J ends lost 5 bases and 2 bases respectively, with 14 bases between them. The CDR3 extends over 15 amino acids. From germline, CDR1 is SGHVS and CDR2 FQNEAQ.

The chain carries TRBV7-9 and TRBJ2-1, with D hard to call. The length of the CDR3 is 13 residues. V gave up 8 bases and J gave up 12 bases, with 20 bases separating them. Per germline, CDR1 SEHNR and CDR2 FQNEAQ (reference sequence). The CDR3 reads CASSRSNNDGQFF. In DNA, the CDR3 is TGTGCCAGCTCGAGGTCCAACAATGATGGGCAGTTCTTC.

The chain links TRBV29-1 to TRBJ2-5; no definite D call. The end of the DNA fits TRBJ2-7 better, so the J call may be wrong. The CDR3 loop spans 14 amino acids. The germline CDR1 and CDR2 sequences are SQVTM and ANQGSEA. CDR3 in DNA: TGCAGCGTTGGCGAAGTGAACAAAGCCTACGAGCAGTACTTC. Protein product: CSVGEVNKAYEQYF.

The rearrangement uses TRBV28 and TRBJ1-1, with unresolved D. Germline loops: CDR1 MDHEN, CDR2 SYDVKM. CDR3 length: 15 residues. Trimming shortened V by 3 bases and J by 6 bases, and 17 bases separated the two germline ends. The CDR3 spells CASSFRPGEGPEAFF. Written as DNA, the CDR3 is TGTGCCAGCAGTTTCAGACCGGGCGAAGGGCCTGAAGCTTTCTTT.

CDR3 DNA sequence: TGCAGCGTTGTAGCGGGAGGGGTGTATGAGCAGTTCTTC. It specifies CSVVAGGVYEQFF. The gene calls are TRBV29-1 and TRBJ2-1, with 11 positions matching TRBD2. V shed 4 bases, J shed 8 bases, and the junction held 4 bases outside the gene matches. The V gene's germline CDR1 is SQVTM and CDR2 ANQGSEA. CDR3 length equals 13 residues.

The J gene is TRBJ1-1, the V gene TRBV28; TRBD1 matches at 8 bases. Germline V gives CDR1 MDHEN, CDR2 SYDVKM. There are 17 residues in the CDR3. Trimming removed 6 bases from V and 1 base from J; junction bases left unmatched: 13. CDR3 loop: CASSLDPRQGTNTEAFF. The CDR3 region has the DNA TGTGCCAGCAGCTTAGACCCCCGACAGGGGACGAACACTGAAGCTTTCTTT.